This TCR beta chain is drawn from a study of T cell repertoires in cytomegalovirus infection. The germline V gene encodes CDR1 SGHTA and CDR2 FQGNSA. With 5 bases removed from V and 3 bases from J, the gap between germline ends came to 20 bases. This CDR3 contains 17 residues. In TCRdb, the reads were re-called with MiXCR into one record per CDR3 protein. The data hold around 710,000 distinct CDR3 sequences, with almost 30% observed a single time. Remarks on this clonotype: The antigen is undetermined.

This receptor was obtained from a human donor in good health (CMV status not recorded). Some clones in this sample may be carry-over from other donors' samples. The V call is TRBV7-2, the J call TRBJ2-1; the D gene is possibly TRBD2 (5 bases). This specimen was cultured CD8+ T cells from PBMCs, taken from culture after CMV antigen stimulation. CDR3 residues: CASSHRFSGSVYNEQFF. The CDR3 nucleotides are TGTGCCAGCAGCCACCGATTCTCGGGGAGCGTCTACAATGAGCAGTTCTTC.